This T cell receptor (beta chain) is drawn from a study of lymphopenia after photon versus proton radiotherapy. Study conclusions and caveats: Proton therapy kept repertoires fairly stable, unlike photons, which gained effector/memory cells. Oligoclonal CD8+ Temra expansion after nadir drove photon patients' diversity drop. Post-nadir TCR diversity decline inversely tracked overall survival among those who died.

A note on this clone: As yet, its antigen is unknown.

TCRdb keeps only in-frame clones here, not all; method: immunoSEQ multiplex PCR. The sample lists some 170,000 clones, about 85% occurring once. CDR3 length: 11 amino acids. The V end lost 7 bases, the J end lost 8 bases, and 12 bases lay between the germline ends. CDR1 is SQVTM and CDR2 is ANQGSEA in the germline V gene. This clonotype was sampled from a man aged 50 to 60 with gastric cancer. The chain combines TRBV29-1 with TRBJ2-1; D possibly corresponds to TRBD1 (6 bases). The specimen was peripheral blood, collected from a patient treated with photon-based radiotherapy. The CDR3 sequence is CSETQGHEQFF. The DNA for the CDR3 is TGCAGCGAAACACAGGGCCATGAGCAGTTCTTC.